A single T cell receptor (beta chain) is shown here with its context. Its binding antigen is unknown. There are no base qualities to consult, and no much larger clone falls within one base. The germline V gene specifies SNHLY as CDR1 and FYNNEI as CDR2. The CDR3 numbers 16 residues from cysteine through phenylalanine. Solely the CDR3 DNA is kept, with 48 bases framed from the first base. V drops 3 bases and J drops 0 bases, leaving 11 bases in between. These data belong to a study of T cell changes during pregnancy in multiple sclerosis (dated by TCRdb to between 2018 and 2020). Study-level background: The study examined how the T cell repertoire changed over the course of pregnancy in women with multiple sclerosis.

The library was produced with the immunoSEQ multiplex PCR assay. The table was pulled from immuneACCESS by TCRdb, which kept in-frame rearrangements only. Such tables lose some clones; where checked, under half of the loss comes from unresolved V genes, and the rest has no known cause. Counted in this sample were about 31,000 clones; 90% of them appeared once. The ten largest make up approximately 4.7% of the sample. The receptor chain draws on TRBV2 and TRBJ2-2; no D segment can be confidently identified. The source is a female donor with multiple sclerosis, enrolled in a pregnancy study. This sample comprised CD8+ T cells from peripheral blood mononuclear cells, obtained in the second trimester of pregnancy. The DNA sequence follows: TGTGCCAGCAGTGATGACGGCAGGTCGAACACCGGGGAGCTGTTTTTT. It codes for CASSDDGRSNTGELFF. The variable domain in full, with residues beyond the CDR3 obtained from the reference TRBV2 and TRBJ2-2 genes, is EPEVTQTPSHQVTQMGQEVILRCVPISNHLYFYWYRQILGQKVEFLVSFYNNEISEKSEIFDDQFSVERPDGSNFTLKIRSTKLEDSAMYFCASSDDGRSNTGELFFGEGSRLTVL.